This passage covers 32 T cell receptor beta chains from one sample sequenced in a study of blood T cell repertoires in COVID-19. Here immunoSEQ multiplex PCR was the method, and the copy in TCRdb shows in-frame clones only, minus some. This sample has about 200,000 clones, with about 88% found just once. Sample: peripheral blood. Every receptor here comes from a woman in her forties who had recovered from COVID-19.

The chain uses TRBV19 and TRBJ2-1; the D gene is possibly TRBD1 (5 bases). The germline gives CDR1 LNHDA, CDR2 SQIVND (reference sequence). The V end was cut by 3 bases, the J end by 2 bases, with 8 bases between. The CDR3 is made up of 14 amino acids. CDR3 residues: CASSIGQAYNEQFF. CDR3 coding DNA: TGTGCCAGTAGTATTGGACAAGCCTACAATGAGCAGTTCTTC.

This rearrangement joins TRBV27 to TRBJ1-1, with a possible D match to TRBD1 (6 bases). Germline values: CDR1 MNHEY, CDR2 SMNVEV (reference sequence). With 6 bases removed from V and 0 bases from J, the gap between germline ends came to 26 bases. The CDR3 is made up of 19 amino acids. The CDR3 nucleotides are TGTGCCAGCAGATTCTGGGATACAGGGAAGGGTTTACTGAACACTGAAGCTTTCTTT. Translated: CASRFWDTGKGLLNTEAFF.

The V gene is TRBV21-1, the J gene TRBJ1-1; the table names TRBD1, a call not compared with the DNA. TRBV21-1 is a pseudogene locus. This CDR3 comprises 14 residues. The CDR3 here is CASRRQGAGTEAFF. The CDR3 DNA is TGTGCCAGCAGAAGACAGGGGGCAGGGACTGAAGCTTTCTTT.

The chain recombines TRBV18 with TRBJ1-1, with D uncertain. The CDR3 consists of 14 residues. Germline assignment: CDR1 KGHSH and CDR2 LQKENI. The germline V and J ends were trimmed by 3 bases and 1 base, with 9 bases remaining between them. CDR3 sequence (DNA): TGTGCCAGCTCACCTAAGACTGGGAACACTGAAGCTTTCTTT. This gives the protein CASSPKTGNTEAFF.

The rearrangement uses TRBV3-1 (or the pseudogene TRBV3-2) and TRBJ1-5; 9 nucleotides align to TRBD1. The CDR3 runs to 15 residues. The V gene's germline CDR1 is LGHDT and CDR2 YNNKEL (reference sequence). Losses at the gene ends were 1 base for V and 2 bases for J; bases not matched to a gene: 0. The CDR3 sequence: CASSQGTGGNQPQHF. CDR3 DNA: TGTGCCAGCAGCCAAGGGACAGGGGGCAATCAGCCCCAGCATTTT.

This chain uses TRBV19 with TRBJ2-7, with 8 positions matching TRBD2. Trimming at V came to 6 bases and at J to 0 bases, leaving 7 bases not matched to a gene. From germline, CDR1 is LNHDA and CDR2 SQIVND (reference sequence). The CDR3 spans 15 residues. The CDR3 nucleotides read TGTGCCAGTAGACCGGGACTAGTAGGCTCCTACGAGCAGTACTTC. It encodes CASRPGLVGSYEQYF. Using reference TRBV19 and TRBJ2-7 for the parts outside the CDR3, the full variable domain is DGGITQSPKYLFRKEGQNVTLSCEQNLNHDAMYWYRQDPGQGLRLIYYSQIVNDFQKGDIAEGYSVSREKKESFPLTVTSAQKNPTAFYLCASRPGLVGSYEQYFGPGTRLTVT.

The chain joins TRBV7-3 to TRBJ2-1; 11 nucleotides match TRBD2. This CDR3 is built from 16 residues. Germline CDR1 is SGHTA and CDR2 is FQGTGA. Trimming at V came to 5 bases and at J to 3 bases, leaving 6 bases not matched to a gene. CDR3 residues: CASSIHLAGGYNEQFF. The CDR3 DNA sequence: TGTGCCAGCAGCATACACCTAGCGGGGGGCTACAATGAGCAGTTCTTC.

This chain connects TRBV6-6 to TRBJ1-2, with D perhaps matching TRBD1 (5 bases). Per the germline V gene, CDR1 is MNHNY and CDR2 is SVGAGI (reference sequence). This CDR3 has 13 residues. V lost 0 bases to trimming and J lost 8 bases, with 10 bases between them. CDR3 in DNA: TGTGCCAGCAGTTACTCAGGGGCGGACGGCTACACCTTC. It is translated as CASSYSGADGYTF.

This sequence joins TRBV6-5 and TRBJ2-7; possibly TRBD2 for D (5 bases). V lost 5 bases to trimming and J lost 6 bases, with 17 bases between them. Germline values: CDR1 MNHEY, CDR2 SVGAGI. This CDR3 has 14 amino acids. The CDR3 nucleotides are TGTGCCAGCAGTCAGCCAACGGGATCACCCGAGCAGTACTTC. Protein product: CASSQPTGSPEQYF.

The chain uses TRBV28 and TRBJ1-5; 10 positions agree with TRBD1. This CDR3 spans 13 amino acids. CDR1 is MDHEN and CDR2 is SYDVKM in the germline V gene. The junction had 1 base not matched to a gene; V was cut back by 6 bases and J by 5 bases. The DNA for the CDR3 is TGTGCCAGCAGGGGACAGGGGCATCAGCCCCAGCATTTT. Translated: CASRGQGHQPQHF.

The rearrangement links TRBV7-2 to TRBJ2-7; 10 bases agree with TRBD2. Germline-derived CDR1 and CDR2 are SGHTA and FQGNSA. The CDR3 sequence is 14 residues long. Trimming cost V 2 bases and J 2 bases; bases outside gene matches: 0. The CDR3: CASSLLAGAYEQYF. The DNA of the CDR3 is TGTGCCAGCAGCTTACTAGCGGGAGCCTACGAGCAGTACTTC.

The gene calls are TRBV5-4 and TRBJ1-1; D gene unclear. Between the trimmed V and J ends, which lost 4 bases and 3 bases, there was a span of 10 bases. CDR1 and CDR2 from the germline V gene are SGHNT and YYREEE (reference sequence). This CDR3 is 13 amino acids long. The CDR3 loop is CASSLGEDTEAFF. The CDR3 DNA sequence: TGTGCCAGCAGCCTCGGGGAGGACACTGAAGCTTTCTTT.

The chain joins TRBV18 to TRBJ2-2; 8 bases match TRBD1. V lost 3 bases and J lost 1; bases outside the gene matches: 4. CDR1 KGHSH and CDR2 LQKENI come from the germline V gene. The CDR3 spans 16 residues. The CDR3 reads CASSPVGTGNTGELFF. CDR3 coding DNA: TGTGCCAGCTCACCCGTCGGGACAGGGAACACCGGGGAGCTGTTTTTT.

This clone was seen a single time. The sample carries other DNA sequences with the same CDR3. The chain links TRBV9 to TRBJ2-1; D is perhaps TRBD1 (6 bases). Germline V gene data show CDR1 as SGDLS and CDR2 as YYNGEE. This CDR3 has 15 residues. The V end was cut by 2 bases, the J end by 1 base, with 10 bases between. As DNA, the CDR3 is TGTGCCAGCAGCGTGGGGCAGGGGTCCTACAATGAGCAGTTCTTC. It yields the protein CASSVGQGSYNEQFF.

This chain uses TRBV7-2 with TRBJ2-7, with D tentatively TRBD2 (7 bases). Trimming shortened V by 5 bases and J by 3 bases, and 17 bases separated the two germline ends. The CDR3 contains 15 residues. The V gene's germline CDR1 is SGHTA and CDR2 FQGNSA. Here the CDR3 DNA reads TGTGCCAGCAGCGTAGGGGGGGACTCGTTCTACGAGCAGTACTTC. It yields the protein CASSVGGDSFYEQYF.

The V call is TRBV28, the J call TRBJ1-3; 8 bases are shared with TRBD1. V was pared by 3 bases and J by 0 bases, with 13 bases of the junction left unmatched. CDR3 size: 19 residues. Germline lookup yields CDR1 MDHEN and CDR2 SYDVKM. The CDR3 reads CASSLGTDRGFGSGNTIYF. DNA of the CDR3: TGTGCCAGCAGTTTGGGGACAGACAGGGGCTTTGGCTCTGGAAACACCATATATTTT.

V and J are TRBV4-2 and TRBJ2-2, with 14 bases identical to TRBD2. The germline CDR1 and CDR2 sequences are LGHNA and YNFKEQ. The CDR3 spans 16 residues. Trimming at V came to 5 bases and at J to 4 bases, leaving 3 bases not matched to a gene. The CDR3 DNA reads as TGTGCCAGCAGCGCGGGACTAGCGGGAGCCACCGGGGAGCTGTTTTTT. This translates into CASSAGLAGATGELFF.

This chain links TRBV19 with TRBJ2-1, with TRBD2 identical over 8 bases. CDR1 LNHDA and CDR2 SQIVND come from the germline V gene (reference sequence). Losses at the gene ends were 6 bases for V and 6 bases for J; bases not matched to a gene: 1. The CDR3 length is 12 residues. The CDR3 is CASSGRVNEQFF. As DNA, the CDR3 is TGTGCCAGTAGCGGGAGGGTCAATGAGCAGTTCTTC.

This clone was seen more than once but under ten times. The rearrangement joins TRBV28 to TRBJ2-1; D gene ambiguous. V was clipped by 3 bases and J by 4 bases, with 16 bases between them. The CDR3 length is 16 residues. Germline CDR1 MDHEN, CDR2 SYDVKM. CDR3 in amino acids: CASSLGMAESYNEQFF. CDR3 in DNA: TGTGCCAGCAGTTTGGGTATGGCGGAGTCTTACAATGAGCAGTTCTTC.

The chain recombines TRBV18 with TRBJ2-6; 10 bases are a match to TRBD1. The CDR3 is 18 amino acids. V shed 5 bases and J 1 base; nucleotides not matched to a gene: 8. The V gene's germline CDR1 is KGHSH and CDR2 LQKENI. CDR3 loop: CASSAGTGALSGANVLTF. CDR3 nucleotide sequence: TGTGCCAGCTCAGCCGGGACAGGGGCCTTATCTGGGGCCAACGTCCTGACTTTC.

The chain has TRBV7-2 and TRBJ1-5; possibly TRBD1 for D (5 bases). The CDR3 length is 14 residues. CDR1 and CDR2 (germline): SGHTA, FQGNSA. V gave up 2 bases and J gave up 2 bases, with 7 bases separating them. The CDR3 DNA reads TGTGCCAGCAGCTTATGGGGCGGCAATCAGCCCCAGCATTTT. This sequence encodes CASSLWGGNQPQHF.

The chain recombines TRBV29-1 with TRBJ2-7; 10 nucleotides agree with TRBD1. This CDR3 region has 14 residues. V was clipped by 5 bases and J by 3 bases; unmatched bases: 7. Per the germline V gene, CDR1 is SQVTM and CDR2 is ANQGSEA. This CDR3 is CSVSSGTGVYEQYF. DNA for the CDR3: TGCAGCGTTTCTTCCGGGACAGGGGTCTACGAGCAGTACTTC.

There are many counts of this clone. J is TRBJ1-5 and V is TRBV27, with TRBD1 identical over 9 bases. CDR1 is MNHEY and CDR2 is SMNVEV in the germline V gene (reference sequence). V gave up 4 bases and J gave up 0 bases; unmatched junction bases: 1. This CDR3 contains 15 residues. The CDR3 loop reads CASSWGQGSNQPQHF. The CDR3, as DNA: TGTGCCAGCAGTTGGGGACAGGGTAGCAATCAGCCCCAGCATTTT.

The genes are TRBV4-1 and TRBJ2-7; D remains unclear. This CDR3 comprises 14 residues. Germline CDR1 is MGHRA and CDR2 is YSYEKL. Trimming took 0 bases from V and 2 from J, leaving 8 bases between them. This CDR3 is CASSQETVAYEQYF. The CDR3 DNA sequence: TGCGCCAGCAGCCAAGAAACAGTGGCCTACGAGCAGTACTTC.

V and J are TRBV4-3 and TRBJ1-1; D perhaps matches TRBD1 (6 bases). The germline CDR1 and CDR2 sequences are LGHNA and YSLEER. V lost 0 bases, J lost 11 bases, and 13 bases lay in between. The CDR3 extends over 13 amino acids. The DNA for the CDR3 is TGCGCCAGCAGCCAAGAACGGGAAAGGGGGGCTTTCTTT. It codes for CASSQERERGAFF.

J is TRBJ2-3 and V is TRBV9, with 7 bases that match TRBD2. The CDR3 has 15 residues. Per germline, CDR1 SGDLS and CDR2 YYNGEE. After removal of 0 bases from V and 4 bases from J, the junction contained 5 bases not matched to a gene. The CDR3 loop is CASSVESGTPDTQYF. CDR3 coding DNA: TGTGCCAGCAGCGTAGAGAGCGGGACCCCAGATACGCAGTATTTT. Full variable domain (outside the CDR3, taken from reference TRBV9 and TRBJ2-3): DSGVTQTPKHLITATGQRVTLRCSPRSGDLSVYWYQQSLDQGLQFLIQYYNGEERAKGNILERFSAQQFPDLHSELNLSSLELGDSALYFCASSVESGTPDTQYFGPGTRLTVL.

CDR3 sequence reads: CASSSDRPGANVLTF. CDR3 coding DNA: TGTGCCAGCAGCTCTGACAGACCTGGGGCCAACGTCCTGACTTTC. The J gene is TRBJ2-6, the V gene TRBV7-3, with D tentatively TRBD1 (5 bases). V was cut by 4 bases and J by 2 bases, with 9 bases left in between. The CDR3 consists of 15 residues. Germline CDR1 reads SGHTA; CDR2 reads FQGTGA.

J is TRBJ2-7 and V is TRBV3-1 (or the pseudogene TRBV3-2); 7 nucleotides match TRBD1. There are 15 residues in the CDR3. Germline-derived CDR1 and CDR2 are LGHDT and YNNKEL (reference sequence). The V segment lost 8 bases and the J segment 4 bases; nucleotides outside the gene matches: 14. CDR3 bases: TGTGCCAGCTCCACGTCCGGGACAGCTTCATACGAGCAGTACTTC. Encoded protein: CASSTSGTASYEQYF.

The J gene is TRBJ2-7, the V gene TRBV5-6, with D perhaps TRBD1 (5 bases). CDR3 length: 13 amino acids. V was trimmed by 1 base and J by 5 bases, leaving 10 bases between them. Germline V lookup: CDR1 SGHDT, CDR2 YYEEEE. CDR3 nucleotides: TGTGCCAGCAGCTTGAGGGTAGGGGACGAGCAGTACTTC. Protein product: CASSLRVGDEQYF. The full variable domain, its missing parts supplied by reference TRBV5-6 and TRBJ2-7, is DAGVTQSPTHLIKTRGQQVTLRCSPKSGHDTVSWYQQALGQGPQFIFQYYEEEERQRGNFPDRFSGHQFPNYSSELNVNALLLGDSALYLCASSLRVGDEQYFGPGTRLTVT.

This rearrangement joins TRBV3-1 (or the pseudogene TRBV3-2) to TRBJ2-1; 9 nucleotides match TRBD2. The V segment lost 4 bases and the J segment 4 bases; nucleotides outside the gene matches: 8. The CDR3 extends over 16 amino acids. Germline V gene data show CDR1 as LGHDT and CDR2 as YNNKEL (reference sequence). The CDR3 sequence: CASSPYGLAGYNEQFF. CDR3 bases: TGTGCCAGCAGCCCCTACGGGCTAGCGGGGTACAATGAGCAGTTCTTC.

The J gene is TRBJ2-2, the V gene TRBV15; 10 bases agree with TRBD2. Germline CDR1 LNHNV, CDR2 YYDKDF (reference sequence). V trimming: 5 bases; J trimming: 0 bases; junction bases outside the gene matches: 0. The CDR3 loop spans 15 amino acids. For the CDR3, the DNA is TGTGCCACCAGCGGACTAGCGGCGAACACCGGGGAGCTGTTTTTT. Residues: CATSGLAANTGELFF. Together with reference TRBV15 and TRBJ2-2, the CDR3 gives the full variable domain: DAMVIQNPRYQVTQFGKPVTLSCSQTLNHNVMYWYQQKSSQAPKLLFHYYDKDFNNEADTPDNFQSRRPNTSFCFLDIRSPGLGDTAMYLCATSGLAANTGELFFGEGSRLTVL.

The V gene is TRBV9, the J gene TRBJ2-3; 8 bases agree with TRBD1. Germline V gives CDR1 SGDLS, CDR2 YYNGEE. V dropped 4 bases and J dropped 1; count of bases not matched to a gene: 8. The CDR3 covers 16 residues. CDR3 loop: CASSSHSGQGTDTQYF. CDR3 DNA sequence: TGTGCCAGCAGCTCCCACTCGGGACAGGGCACAGATACGCAGTATTTT. Filled out from reference TRBV9 and TRBJ2-3, the complete variable domain reads DSGVTQTPKHLITATGQRVTLRCSPRSGDLSVYWYQQSLDQGLQFLIQYYNGEERAKGNILERFSAQQFPDLHSELNLSSLELGDSALYFCASSSHSGQGTDTQYFGPGTRLTVL.